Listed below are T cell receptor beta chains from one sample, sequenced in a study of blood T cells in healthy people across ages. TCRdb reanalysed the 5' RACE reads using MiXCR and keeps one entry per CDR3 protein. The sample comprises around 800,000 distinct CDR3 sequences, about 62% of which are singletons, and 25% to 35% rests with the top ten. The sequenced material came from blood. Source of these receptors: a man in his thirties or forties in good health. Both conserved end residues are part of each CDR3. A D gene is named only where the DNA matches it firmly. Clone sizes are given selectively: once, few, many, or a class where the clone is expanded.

CDR3aa: CASIDRGIYEQYF; CDR3nt: TGTGCCAGCATTGACAGGGGAATCTACGAGCAGTACTTC; abundance: .; j_gene: TRBJ2-7; d_gene: TRBD1; v_gene: TRBV6-2/TRBV6-3
CDR3aa: CSARPTETQYF; CDR3nt: TGCAGTGCTAGACCCACTGAGACCCAGTACTTC; abundance: few; j_gene: TRBJ2-5; d_gene: .; v_gene: TRBV20-1
CDR3aa: CASSTQGQSTDTQYF; CDR3nt: TGTGCCAGCAGCACCCAGGGACAGTCCACAGATACGCAGTATTTT; abundance: .; j_gene: TRBJ2-3; d_gene: TRBD1; v_gene: TRBV7-2
CDR3aa: CASSGHRQGNYEQYF; CDR3nt: TGCGCCAGCAGCGGGCACCGACAGGGGAACTACGAGCAGTACTTC; abundance: .; j_gene: TRBJ2-7; d_gene: TRBD1; v_gene: TRBV5-1
CDR3aa: CASSTQGSDPLEQYF; CDR3nt: TGTGCCAGCAGCACGCAGGGGTCCGATCCCTTGGAGCAGTACTTC; abundance: few; j_gene: TRBJ2-5; d_gene: .; v_gene: TRBV7-2
CDR3aa: CASSTTADRGTYEQYF; CDR3nt: TGTGCCAGCAGCACCACGGCAGACAGGGGAACCTACGAGCAGTACTTC; abundance: few; j_gene: TRBJ2-7; d_gene: TRBD1; v_gene: TRBV11-1
CDR3aa: CASSTTRDQPQHF; CDR3nt: TGTGCCAGCAGCACTACCAGGGACCAGCCCCAGCATTTT; abundance: few; j_gene: TRBJ1-5; d_gene: .; v_gene: TRBV12-3/TRBV12-4
CDR3aa: CASSQGGDRLFSGYGYTF; CDR3nt: TGCGCCAGCAGCCAAGGGGGGGACAGGCTCTTCTCGGGGTATGGCTACACCTTC; abundance: .; j_gene: TRBJ1-2; d_gene: TRBD1; v_gene: TRBV4-3
CDR3aa: CSARGTGTGKAEQYF; CDR3nt: TGCAGTGCTAGGGGCACCGGGACAGGGAAGGCCGAGCAGTACTTC; abundance: .; j_gene: TRBJ2-7; d_gene: TRBD1; v_gene: TRBV20-1
CDR3aa: CAISESTSEQFF; CDR3nt: TGTGCCATCAGTGAGTCGACAAGTGAGCAGTTCTTC; abundance: .; j_gene: TRBJ2-1; d_gene: .; v_gene: TRBV10-3
CDR3aa: CASSYNFNIGTDTQYF; CDR3nt: TGTGCCAGCAGTTACAACTTCAACATCGGCACAGATACGCAGTATTTT; abundance: .; j_gene: TRBJ2-3; d_gene: .; v_gene: TRBV6-2/TRBV6-3
CDR3aa: CASSMTLGDLNTEAFF; CDR3nt: TGTGCCAGCAGCATGACACTCGGGGACTTGAACACTGAAGCTTTCTTT; abundance: .; j_gene: TRBJ1-1; d_gene: .; v_gene: TRBV7-9
CDR3aa: CASSPGQGTASYEQYF; CDR3nt: TGCGCCAGCAGCCCAGGACAGGGCACTGCCTCCTACGAGCAGTACTTC; abundance: .; j_gene: TRBJ2-7; d_gene: TRBD1; v_gene: TRBV5-1
CDR3aa: CSATLAVLPEQYF; CDR3nt: TGCAGTGCTACTCTAGCGGTACTCCCAGAGCAGTACTTC; abundance: .; j_gene: TRBJ2-5; d_gene: TRBD2; v_gene: TRBV20-1
CDR3aa: CASSLGAGVNQPQHF; CDR3nt: TGTGCCAGCTCGTTAGGGGCAGGGGTCAATCAGCCCCAGCATTTT; abundance: .; j_gene: TRBJ1-5; d_gene: .; v_gene: TRBV25-1